This T cell receptor beta chain was found in a study of cytomegalovirus exposure and HLA in healthy donors. Overall study context: Earlier, 100 million to 130 million unique TCR beta sequences were recovered from some 200 million T cells by an analysis.

Study-level results: Reported findings show TCR beta sequences accurately forecast HLA-A and HLA-B alleles in most subjects. Rarity characterized most TCR sequences, yet some public TCRs appeared in many donors. In a later analysis, common viral pathogens appeared linked to several of the most significant clusters.

Primers included in the PCR were 60 Vbeta and 13 Jbeta primers. The repertoire was sequenced with immunoSEQ multiplex PCR; TCRdb's copy has only in-frame clones and lacks some. Of about 130,000 clones listed, around three quarters are singletons. With regard to this clone: Its antigen is as yet unknown.

The V gene lost 5 bases and the J gene lost 3 bases, with 16 bases spanning the gap. The length of the CDR3 is 15 residues. Germline-derived CDR1 and CDR2 are SEHNR and FQNEAQ (reference sequence). The sequenced sample was PBMCs. This TCR was sampled from a woman aged 45-65 years in good health and CMV-seronegative. This chain connects TRBV7-9 to TRBJ1-1, with D unresolved. The CDR3 protein is CASSLGRSGDTEAFF. The CDR3 coding sequence is TGTGCCAGCAGCCTCGGGAGGTCCGGTGACACTGAAGCTTTCTTT.